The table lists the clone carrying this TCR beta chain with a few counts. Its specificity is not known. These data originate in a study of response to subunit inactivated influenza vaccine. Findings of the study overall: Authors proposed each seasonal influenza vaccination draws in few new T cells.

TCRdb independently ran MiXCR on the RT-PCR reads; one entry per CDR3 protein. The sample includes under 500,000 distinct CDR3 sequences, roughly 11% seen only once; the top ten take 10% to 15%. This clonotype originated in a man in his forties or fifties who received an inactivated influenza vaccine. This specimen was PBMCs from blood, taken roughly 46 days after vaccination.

CDR3 DNA sequence: TGTGCCAGCAGCCCAGGACCACTAGCCAAAAACATTCAGTACTTC. Its protein is CASSPGPLAKNIQYF. The chain combines TRBV3-1 with TRBJ2-4; D remains unclear. Trimming took 4 bases from V and 0 from J, leaving 10 bases between them. Germline-derived CDR1 and CDR2 are LGHDT and YNNKEL (reference sequence). The CDR3 loop spans 15 amino acids.